This T cell receptor (beta chain) was found in a study of identical twins. In TCRdb, the 5' RACE reads were re-called with MiXCR into one record per CDR3 protein. Of just over 500,000 distinct CDR3 sequences listed, 20% to 25% were seen once; the top ten hold under 0.95%. Germline V gene sequence: CDR1 DFQATT, CDR2 SNEGSKA (reference sequence). V shed 3 bases and J shed 8 bases, with 13 bases lying between them. The CDR3 contains 12 residues. This clonotype was detected a few times. These data were also filed under a second study, of T cells expressing NK-cell markers. According to that study: Researchers got TCR beta repertoires out of sorted CD3+CD56+NKG2C+, CD3+CD56+NKG2C- and CD3+CD56-NKG2C+ T cells. The same clonotypes also predominated in the CD3+CD56-NKG2C+ fraction of four donors.

The chain combines TRBV20-1 with TRBJ1-2, with a possible D match to TRBD1 (5 bases). The source is a woman under 30 in good health. The sequenced material came from CD4+ T cells sorted from blood. DNA for the CDR3: TGCAGTGCTAGGCAGGGTTCATCGGGCTACACCTTC. It codes for CSARQGSSGYTF.